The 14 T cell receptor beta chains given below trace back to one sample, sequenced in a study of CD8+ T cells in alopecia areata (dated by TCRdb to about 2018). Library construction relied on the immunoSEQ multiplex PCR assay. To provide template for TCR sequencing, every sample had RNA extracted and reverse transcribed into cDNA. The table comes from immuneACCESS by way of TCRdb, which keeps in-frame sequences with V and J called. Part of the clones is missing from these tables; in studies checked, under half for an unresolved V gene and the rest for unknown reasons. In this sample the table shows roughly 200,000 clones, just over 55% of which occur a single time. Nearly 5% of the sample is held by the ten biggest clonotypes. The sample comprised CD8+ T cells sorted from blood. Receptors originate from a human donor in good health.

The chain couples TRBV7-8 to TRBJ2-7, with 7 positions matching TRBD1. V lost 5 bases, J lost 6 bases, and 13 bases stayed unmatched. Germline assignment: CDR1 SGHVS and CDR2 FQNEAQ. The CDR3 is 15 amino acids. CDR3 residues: CASSPSGAGQAEQYF. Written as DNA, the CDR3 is TGTGCCAGCAGCCCAAGCGGAGCTGGACAGGCCGAGCAGTACTTC.

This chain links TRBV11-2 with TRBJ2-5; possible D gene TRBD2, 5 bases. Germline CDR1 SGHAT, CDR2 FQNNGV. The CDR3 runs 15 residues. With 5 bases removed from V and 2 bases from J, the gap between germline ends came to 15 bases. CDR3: CASSGVTGTQETQYF. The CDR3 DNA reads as TGTGCCAGCAGCGGCGTGACGGGAACGCAAGAGACCCAGTACTTC. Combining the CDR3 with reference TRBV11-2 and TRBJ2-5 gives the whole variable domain EAGVAQSPRYKIIEKRQSVAFWCNPISGHATLYWYQQILGQGPKLLIQFQNNGVVDDSQLPKDRFSAERLKGVDSTLKIQPAKLEDSAVYLCASSGVTGTQETQYFGPGTRLLVL.

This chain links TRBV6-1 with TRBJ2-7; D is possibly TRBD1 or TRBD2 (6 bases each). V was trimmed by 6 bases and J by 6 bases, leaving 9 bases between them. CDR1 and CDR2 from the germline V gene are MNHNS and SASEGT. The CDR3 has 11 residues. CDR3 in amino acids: CASSEGGEQYF. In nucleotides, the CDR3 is TGTGCCAGCAGCGAGGGGGGCGAGCAGTACTTC.

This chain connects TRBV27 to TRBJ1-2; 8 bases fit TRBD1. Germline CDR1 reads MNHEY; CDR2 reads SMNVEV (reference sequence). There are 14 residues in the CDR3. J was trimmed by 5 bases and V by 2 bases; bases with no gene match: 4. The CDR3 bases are TGTGCCAGCAGTTTAAGGACAGGGATATATGGCTACACCTTC. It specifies CASSLRTGIYGYTF.

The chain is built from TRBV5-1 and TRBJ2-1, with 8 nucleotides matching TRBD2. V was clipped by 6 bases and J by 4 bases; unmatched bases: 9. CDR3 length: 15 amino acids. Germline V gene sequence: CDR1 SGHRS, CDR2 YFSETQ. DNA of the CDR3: TGCGCCAGCACCGAGACTAGCGCGCTTTACAATGAGCAGTTCTTC. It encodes CASTETSALYNEQFF.

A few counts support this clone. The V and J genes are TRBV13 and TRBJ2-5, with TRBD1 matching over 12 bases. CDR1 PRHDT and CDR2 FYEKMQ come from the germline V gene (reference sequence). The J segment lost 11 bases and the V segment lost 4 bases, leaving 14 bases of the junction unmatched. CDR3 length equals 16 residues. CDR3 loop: CASSSRGQGARWEQYF. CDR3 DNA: TGTGCCAGCAGCTCCCGGGGACAGGGGGCGCGGTGGGAGCAGTACTTC.

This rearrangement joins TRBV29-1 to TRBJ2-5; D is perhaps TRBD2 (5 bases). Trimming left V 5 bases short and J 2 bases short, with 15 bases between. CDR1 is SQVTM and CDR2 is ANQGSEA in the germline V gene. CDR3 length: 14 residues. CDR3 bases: TGCAGCGTTACTGACCTAGCCCCTCAAGAGACCCAGTACTTC. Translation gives CSVTDLAPQETQYF.

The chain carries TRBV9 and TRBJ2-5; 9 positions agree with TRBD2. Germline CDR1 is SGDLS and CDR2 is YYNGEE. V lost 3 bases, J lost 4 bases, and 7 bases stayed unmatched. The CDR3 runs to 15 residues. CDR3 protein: CASSESGGPGETQYF. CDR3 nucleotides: TGTGCCAGCAGCGAGAGCGGGGGGCCAGGAGAGACCCAGTACTTC.

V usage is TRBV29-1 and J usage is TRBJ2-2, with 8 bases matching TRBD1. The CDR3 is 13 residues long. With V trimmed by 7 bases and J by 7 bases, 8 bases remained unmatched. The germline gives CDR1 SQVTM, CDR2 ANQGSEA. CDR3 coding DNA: TGCAGCGCAATAGGACAGGGACACGGGGAGCTGTTTTTT. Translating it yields CSAIGQGHGELFF.

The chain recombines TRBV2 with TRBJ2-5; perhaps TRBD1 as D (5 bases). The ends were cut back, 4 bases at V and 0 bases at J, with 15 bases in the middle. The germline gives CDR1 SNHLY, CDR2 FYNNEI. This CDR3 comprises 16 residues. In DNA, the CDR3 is TGTGCCAGCAGTGCAGGGTTTGGAATGTACCAAGAGACCCAGTACTTC. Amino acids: CASSAGFGMYQETQYF. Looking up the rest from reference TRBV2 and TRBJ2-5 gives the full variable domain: EPEVTQTPSHQVTQMGQEVILRCVPISNHLYFYWYRQILGQKVEFLVSFYNNEISEKSEIFDDQFSVERPDGSNFTLKIRSTKLEDSAMYFCASSAGFGMYQETQYFGPGTRLLVL.

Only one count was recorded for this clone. CDR3 nucleotide sequence: TGTGCCAGCAGGCCCGGACTAAGCCAGGGGAAGACCCAGTACTTC. This codes for CASRPGLSQGKTQYF. This chain uses TRBV2 with TRBJ2-5; possibly TRBD1 or TRBD2 for D (6 bases each). The CDR3 totals 15 residues. Germline CDR1 is SNHLY and CDR2 is FYNNEI. Trimming took 6 bases from V and 6 from J, leaving 20 bases between them.

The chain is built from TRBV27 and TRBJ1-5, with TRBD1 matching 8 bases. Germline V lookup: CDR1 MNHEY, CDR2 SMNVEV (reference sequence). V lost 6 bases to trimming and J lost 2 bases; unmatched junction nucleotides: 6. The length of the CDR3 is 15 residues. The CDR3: CASRAGQGRNQPQHF. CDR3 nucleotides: TGTGCCAGCAGGGCCGGACAGGGCCGCAATCAGCCCCAGCATTTT.

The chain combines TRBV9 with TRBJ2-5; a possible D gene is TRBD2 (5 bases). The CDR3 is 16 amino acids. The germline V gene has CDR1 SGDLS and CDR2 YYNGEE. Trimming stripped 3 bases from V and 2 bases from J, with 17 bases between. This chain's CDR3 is CASSASSYRLQETQYF. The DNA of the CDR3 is TGTGCCAGCAGCGCCAGCTCTTACCGACTACAAGAGACCCAGTACTTC.

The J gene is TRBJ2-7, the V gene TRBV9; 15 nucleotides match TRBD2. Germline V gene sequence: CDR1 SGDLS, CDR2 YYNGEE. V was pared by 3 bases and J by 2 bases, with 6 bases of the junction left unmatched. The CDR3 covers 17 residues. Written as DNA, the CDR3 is TGTGCCAGCAGCGACGGACTAGCGGGGGGGAAACCCTACGAGCAGTACTTC. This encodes CASSDGLAGGKPYEQYF.